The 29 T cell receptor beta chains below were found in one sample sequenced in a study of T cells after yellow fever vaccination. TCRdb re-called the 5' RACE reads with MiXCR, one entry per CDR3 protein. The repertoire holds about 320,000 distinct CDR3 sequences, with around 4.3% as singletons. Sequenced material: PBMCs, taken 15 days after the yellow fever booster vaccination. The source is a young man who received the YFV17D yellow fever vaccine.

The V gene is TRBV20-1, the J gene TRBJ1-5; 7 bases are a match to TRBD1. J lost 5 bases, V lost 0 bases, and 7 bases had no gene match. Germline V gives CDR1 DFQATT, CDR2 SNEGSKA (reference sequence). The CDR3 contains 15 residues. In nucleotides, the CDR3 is TGCAGTGCTAGAGATCCAACAGGGGCAGATCAGCCCCAGCATTTT. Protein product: CSARDPTGADQPQHF.

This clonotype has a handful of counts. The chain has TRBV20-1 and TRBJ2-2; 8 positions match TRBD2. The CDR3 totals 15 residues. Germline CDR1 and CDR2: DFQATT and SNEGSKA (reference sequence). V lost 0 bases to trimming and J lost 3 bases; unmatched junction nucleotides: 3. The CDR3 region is CSARERGAYTGELFF. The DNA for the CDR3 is TGCAGTGCTAGAGAGCGGGGGGCCTACACCGGGGAGCTGTTTTTT.

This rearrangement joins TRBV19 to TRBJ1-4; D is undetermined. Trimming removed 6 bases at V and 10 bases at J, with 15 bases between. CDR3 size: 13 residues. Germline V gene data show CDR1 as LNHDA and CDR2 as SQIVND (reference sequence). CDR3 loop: CASSALTAVKLFF. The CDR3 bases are TGTGCCAGTAGCGCCCTCACCGCCGTAAAACTGTTTTTT.

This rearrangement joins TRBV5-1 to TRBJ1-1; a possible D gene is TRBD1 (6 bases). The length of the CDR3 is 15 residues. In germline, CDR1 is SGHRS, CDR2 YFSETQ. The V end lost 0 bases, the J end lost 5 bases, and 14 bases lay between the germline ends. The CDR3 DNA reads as TGCGCCAGCAGCTTGGGTTCAGGGGTCGGAACTGAAGCTTTCTTT. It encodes CASSLGSGVGTEAFF.

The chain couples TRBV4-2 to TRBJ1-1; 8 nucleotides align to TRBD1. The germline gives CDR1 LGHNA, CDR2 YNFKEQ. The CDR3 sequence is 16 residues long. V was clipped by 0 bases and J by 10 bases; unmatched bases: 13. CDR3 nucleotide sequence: TGTGCCAGCAGCCAAGATTATACACAGGGGGTTAACGGAGCTTTCTTT. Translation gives CASSQDYTQGVNGAFF.

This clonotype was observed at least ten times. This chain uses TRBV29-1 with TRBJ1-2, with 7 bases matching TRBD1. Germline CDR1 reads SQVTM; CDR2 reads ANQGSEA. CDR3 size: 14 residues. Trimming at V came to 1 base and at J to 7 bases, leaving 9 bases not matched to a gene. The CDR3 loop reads CSVEVLKGASGYTF. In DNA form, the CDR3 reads TGCAGCGTTGAAGTCCTCAAGGGGGCAAGTGGCTACACCTTC.

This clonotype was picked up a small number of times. This CDR3 is CASSQVWGVGGDEQFF. The DNA for the CDR3 is TGCGCCAGCAGCCAAGTATGGGGGGTGGGAGGAGATGAGCAGTTCTTC. The chain links TRBV4-3 to TRBJ2-1; maybe TRBD2 (6 bases). The CDR3 sequence is 16 residues long. The germline V gene has CDR1 LGHNA and CDR2 YSLEER. Trimming cost V 1 base and J 8 bases, with 18 bases left between them.

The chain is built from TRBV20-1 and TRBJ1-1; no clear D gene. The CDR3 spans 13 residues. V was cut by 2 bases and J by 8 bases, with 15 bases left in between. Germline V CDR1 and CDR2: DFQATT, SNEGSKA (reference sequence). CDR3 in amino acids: CSARTTPSGEAFF. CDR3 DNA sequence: TGCAGTGCTAGAACAACACCCTCAGGAGAAGCTTTCTTT.

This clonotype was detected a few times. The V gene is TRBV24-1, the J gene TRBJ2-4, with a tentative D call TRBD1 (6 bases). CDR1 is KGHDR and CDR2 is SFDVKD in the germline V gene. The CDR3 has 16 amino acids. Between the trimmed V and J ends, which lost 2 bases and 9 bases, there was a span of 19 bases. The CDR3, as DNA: TGTGCCACCAGTGATTCCCGTGACCACAGGGATACCATTCAGTACTTC. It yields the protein CATSDSRDHRDTIQYF.

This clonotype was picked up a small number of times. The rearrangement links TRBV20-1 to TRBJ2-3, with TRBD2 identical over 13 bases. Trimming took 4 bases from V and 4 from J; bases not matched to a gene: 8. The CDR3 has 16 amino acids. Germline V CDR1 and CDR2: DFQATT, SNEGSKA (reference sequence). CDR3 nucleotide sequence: TGCAGTGCTACCAAGGGACTAGCGGGGAGGGCAGATACGCAGTATTTT. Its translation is CSATKGLAGRADTQYF.

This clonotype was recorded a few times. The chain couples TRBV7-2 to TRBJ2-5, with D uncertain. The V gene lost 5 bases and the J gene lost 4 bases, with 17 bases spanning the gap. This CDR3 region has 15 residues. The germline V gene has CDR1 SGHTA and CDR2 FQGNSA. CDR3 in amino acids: CASSTPLVEGETQYF. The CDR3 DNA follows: TGTGCCAGCAGCACCCCGCTAGTCGAAGGAGAGACCCAGTACTTC.

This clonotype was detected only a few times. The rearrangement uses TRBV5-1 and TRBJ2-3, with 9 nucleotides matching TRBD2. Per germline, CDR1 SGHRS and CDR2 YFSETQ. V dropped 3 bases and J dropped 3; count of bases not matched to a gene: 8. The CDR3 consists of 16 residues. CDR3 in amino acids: CASSSGGGLATDTQYF. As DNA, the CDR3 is TGCGCCAGCAGCTCCGGCGGGGGACTAGCTACAGATACGCAGTATTTT.

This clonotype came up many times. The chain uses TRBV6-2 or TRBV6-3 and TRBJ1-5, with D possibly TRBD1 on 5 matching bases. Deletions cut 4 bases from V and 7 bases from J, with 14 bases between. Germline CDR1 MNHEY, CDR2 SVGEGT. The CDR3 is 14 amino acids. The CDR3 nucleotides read TGTGCCAGCAGTTTGGGGACCGGTAAGCAGCCCCAGCATTTT. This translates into CASSLGTGKQPQHF.

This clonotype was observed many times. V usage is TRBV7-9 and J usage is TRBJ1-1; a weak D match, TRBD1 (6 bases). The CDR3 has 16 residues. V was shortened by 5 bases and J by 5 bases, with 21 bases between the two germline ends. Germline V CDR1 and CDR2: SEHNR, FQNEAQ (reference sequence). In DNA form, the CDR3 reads TGTGCCAGCAGCCCTCCCGGTCTGGGGGCTGGTACTGAAGCTTTCTTT. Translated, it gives CASSPPGLGAGTEAFF.

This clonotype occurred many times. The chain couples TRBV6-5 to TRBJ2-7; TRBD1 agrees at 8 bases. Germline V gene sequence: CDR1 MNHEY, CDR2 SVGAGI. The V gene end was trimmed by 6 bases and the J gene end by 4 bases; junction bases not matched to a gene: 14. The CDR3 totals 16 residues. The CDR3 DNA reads TGTGCCAGCAGCTTACTGCCCCCGGGACAGGTTTACGAGCAGTACGTC. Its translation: CASSLLPPGQVYEQYV.

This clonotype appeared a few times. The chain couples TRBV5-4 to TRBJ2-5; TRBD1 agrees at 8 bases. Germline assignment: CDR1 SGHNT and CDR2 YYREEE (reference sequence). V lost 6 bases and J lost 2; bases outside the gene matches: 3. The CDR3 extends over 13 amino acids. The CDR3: CASNRQGQETQYF. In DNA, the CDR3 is TGTGCCAGCAATAGACAGGGGCAAGAGACCCAGTACTTC.

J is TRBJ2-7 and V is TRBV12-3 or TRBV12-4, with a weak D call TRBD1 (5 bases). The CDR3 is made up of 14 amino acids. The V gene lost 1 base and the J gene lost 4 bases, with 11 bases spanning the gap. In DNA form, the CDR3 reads TGTGCCAGCAGTTTAGTTGGACACCGATACGAGCAGTACTTC. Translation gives CASSLVGHRYEQYF.

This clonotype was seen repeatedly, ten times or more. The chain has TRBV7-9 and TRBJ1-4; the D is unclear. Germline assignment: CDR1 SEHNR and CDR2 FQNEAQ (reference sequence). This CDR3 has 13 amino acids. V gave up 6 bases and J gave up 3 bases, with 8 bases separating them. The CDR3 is CASREGSNEKLFF. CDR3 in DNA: TGTGCCAGCAGGGAAGGATCTAATGAAAAACTGTTTTTT.

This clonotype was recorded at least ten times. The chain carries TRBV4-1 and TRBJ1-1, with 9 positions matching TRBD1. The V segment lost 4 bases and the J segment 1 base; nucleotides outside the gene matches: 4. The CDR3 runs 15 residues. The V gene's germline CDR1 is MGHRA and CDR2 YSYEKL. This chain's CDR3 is CASSPSTGGNTEAFF. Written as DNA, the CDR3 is TGCGCCAGCAGCCCCTCGACAGGGGGGAACACTGAAGCTTTCTTT.

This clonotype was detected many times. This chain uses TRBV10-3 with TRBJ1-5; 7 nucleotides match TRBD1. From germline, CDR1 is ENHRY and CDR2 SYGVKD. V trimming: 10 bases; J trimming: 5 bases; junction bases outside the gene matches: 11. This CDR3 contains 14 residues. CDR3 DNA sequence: TGTGCCAGCAAGGTGCAGGGGGAAGATCAGCCCCAGCATTTT. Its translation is CASKVQGEDQPQHF.

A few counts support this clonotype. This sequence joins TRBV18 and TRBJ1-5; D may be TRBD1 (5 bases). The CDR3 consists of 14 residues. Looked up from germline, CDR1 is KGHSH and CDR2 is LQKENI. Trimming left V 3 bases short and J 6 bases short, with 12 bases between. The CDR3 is CASSPAQGGQPQHF. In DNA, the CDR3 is TGTGCCAGCTCACCCGCCCAGGGAGGTCAGCCCCAGCATTTT.

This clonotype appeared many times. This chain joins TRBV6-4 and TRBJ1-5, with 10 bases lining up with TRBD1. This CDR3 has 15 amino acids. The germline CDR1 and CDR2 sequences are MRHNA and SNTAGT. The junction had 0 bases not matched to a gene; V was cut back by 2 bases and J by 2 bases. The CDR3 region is CASSDGTGGNQPQHF. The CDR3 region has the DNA TGTGCCAGCAGTGACGGGACAGGGGGCAATCAGCCCCAGCATTTT.

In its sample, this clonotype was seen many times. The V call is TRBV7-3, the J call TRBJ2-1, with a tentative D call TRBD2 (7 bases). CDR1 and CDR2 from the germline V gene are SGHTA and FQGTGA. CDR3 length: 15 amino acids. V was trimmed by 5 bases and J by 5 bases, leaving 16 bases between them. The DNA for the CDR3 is TGTGCCAGCAGCCCGCGGGGGCTGAGGAACAATGAGCAGTTCTTC. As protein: CASSPRGLRNNEQFF.

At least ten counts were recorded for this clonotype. Here the CDR3 reads CASSLGRTSWGNIQYF. CDR3 bases: TGTGCCAGCAGCTTGGGTCGGACTAGCTGGGGAAACATTCAGTACTTC. This chain joins TRBV5-8 and TRBJ2-4; 8 positions agree with TRBD2. CDR1 is SGHTS and CDR2 is YDEGEE in the germline V gene. CDR3 length: 16 amino acids. V shed 0 bases and J 6 bases; nucleotides not matched to a gene: 8.

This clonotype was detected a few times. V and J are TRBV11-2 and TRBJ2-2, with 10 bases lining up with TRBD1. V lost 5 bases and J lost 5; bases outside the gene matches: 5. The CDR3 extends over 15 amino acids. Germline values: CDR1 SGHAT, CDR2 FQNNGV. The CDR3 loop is CASSARQGATGELFF. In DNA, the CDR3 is TGTGCCAGCAGCGCGCGACAGGGGGCTACCGGGGAGCTGTTTTTT.

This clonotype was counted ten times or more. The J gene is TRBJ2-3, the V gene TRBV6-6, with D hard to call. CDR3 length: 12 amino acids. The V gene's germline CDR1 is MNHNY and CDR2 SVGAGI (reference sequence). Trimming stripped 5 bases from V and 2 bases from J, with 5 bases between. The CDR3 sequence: CASSPTTDTQYF. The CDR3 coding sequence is TGTGCCAGCAGTCCGACCACAGATACGCAGTATTTT.

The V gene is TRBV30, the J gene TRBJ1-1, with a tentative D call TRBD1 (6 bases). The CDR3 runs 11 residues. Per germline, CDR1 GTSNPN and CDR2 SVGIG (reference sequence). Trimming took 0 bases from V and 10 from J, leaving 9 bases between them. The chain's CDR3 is CAWSVQGIAFF. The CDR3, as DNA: TGTGCCTGGAGTGTACAGGGAATAGCTTTCTTT.

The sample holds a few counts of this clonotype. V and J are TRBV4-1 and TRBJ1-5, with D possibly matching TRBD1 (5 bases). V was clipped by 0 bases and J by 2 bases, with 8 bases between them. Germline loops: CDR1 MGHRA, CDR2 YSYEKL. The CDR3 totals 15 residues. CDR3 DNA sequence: TGCGCCAGCAGCCAAGAAGGGGCCGGCAATCAGCCCCAGCATTTT. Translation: CASSQEGAGNQPQHF.

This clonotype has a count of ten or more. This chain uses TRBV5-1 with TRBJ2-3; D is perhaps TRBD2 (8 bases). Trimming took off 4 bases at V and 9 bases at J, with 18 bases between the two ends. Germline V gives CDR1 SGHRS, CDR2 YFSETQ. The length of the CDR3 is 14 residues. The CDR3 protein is CASSGDSREGTQYF. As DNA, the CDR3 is TGCGCCAGCAGCGGGGACAGCCGGGAGGGGACGCAGTATTTT. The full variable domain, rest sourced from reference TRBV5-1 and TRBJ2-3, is KAGVTQTPRYLIKTRGQQVTLSCSPISGHRSVSWYQQTPGQGLQFLFEYFSETQRNKGNFPGRFSGRQFSNSRSEMNVSTLELGDSALYLCASSGDSREGTQYFGPGTRLTVL.